Sequencing of this T cell receptor beta chain was carried out in a study of regulatory T cells in long-lasting Graves disease. At the level of the study: Antithyroid drug use was under 3 months in newly diagnosed Graves' patients.

In its sample, this clonotype was seen a few times. Documented time point: newly diagnosed GD, antithyroid drugs for less than 3 months. The authors made the TCR library using RNA they extracted from PBMCs. CDR3 length: 14 residues. Trimming pared 5 bases from V and 4 bases from J, leaving 15 bases between. Germline CDR1 reads DFQATT; CDR2 reads SNEGSKA (reference sequence). Arm-PCR of CDR3 regions and iRepertoire HTBI primers were used to build TCR beta libraries. TCRdb redid the calling of the multiplex PCR reads with MiXCR, one entry per CDR3 protein. The sample includes 420,000 or so distinct CDR3 sequences, about a sixth of them seen just once. Separately, the same data were catalogued under a study of T cells in Graves' hyperthyroidism and ophthalmopathy.

This material consisted of peripheral blood mononuclear cells (PBMCs), taken at new diagnosis, from a patient treated with antithyroid drugs. The receptor's source is a woman aged 18-35 years with Graves disease. The chain has TRBV20-1 and TRBJ1-5; D is possibly TRBD1 (6 bases). The CDR3 reads CSAPQAQGNQPQHF. The CDR3 DNA reads TGCAGTGCTCCTCAGGCGCAGGGGAATCAGCCCCAGCATTTT.